This TCR beta chain was observed in a study of OX40 agonist ivuxolimab in advanced cancers. Study at large: Three individuals attained partial responses, comprising one hepatocellular carcinoma case and two cutaneous melanoma cases.

The CDR3 sequence is 16 residues long. Trimming cost V 6 bases and J 3 bases; bases outside gene matches: 11. CDR1 and CDR2 from the germline V gene are MNHEY and SMNVEV (reference sequence). Sequencing was performed with immunoSEQ multiplex PCR; in TCRdb, only in-frame clones are kept and a portion is missing. The table lists tens of thousands of clones, more than 85% of them singletons, with 10% in the top ten. The count of this clone is one. The sample was CD4+ or CD8+ T cells sorted from blood, taken in a trial of the OX40 agonist ivuxolimab. The chain recombines TRBV27 with TRBJ2-1; 7 positions agree with TRBD2. The receptor's source is an adult with an advanced solid tumor such as melanoma, head and neck, liver or kidney cancer. CDR3: CASSPSSGEFYNEQFF. The CDR3, as DNA: TGTGCCAGCAGCCCATCCAGCGGGGAGTTCTACAATGAGCAGTTCTTC.